The present TCR beta chain was sequenced within a study of long-term antiretroviral therapy in people with HIV. In regard to this clone: The antigen is unknown.

Every donor had one or more pre-ART and two or more post-ART PBMC samples. Among participants with HIV, every one received treatment in the United States. There were roughly 1-10 million cryopreserved PBMC in the samples before DNA extraction. Study findings and constraints: In samples taken after ART, diversity increased but remained below transplant donor control levels.

Sequencing relied on immunoSEQ assay v3.0, run at survey level. Sequenced by immunoSEQ multiplex PCR; TCRdb stores in-frame clones only, minus some. The sample includes tens of thousands of clones, roughly four fifths of them seen just once. Trimming left V 6 bases short and J 8 bases short, with 13 bases between. The CDR3 length is 12 residues. Germline lookup yields CDR1 MNHNY and CDR2 SVGAGI (reference sequence). The TCR originated in a man between 18 and 35 years old with HIV. The V gene is TRBV6-6, the J gene TRBJ1-2; TRBD1 might be the D (5 bases). Sequencing used unsorted PBMCs, obtained 0.3 years after starting antiretroviral therapy. The CDR3: CASSIRQLGYTF. CDR3 nucleotides: TGTGCCAGCAGCATTCGACAGCTCGGCTACACCTTC.